The T cell receptor (beta chain) under discussion was sequenced for a study of blood T cell repertoires in COVID-19. Trimming shortened V by 1 base and J by 2 bases, and 5 bases separated the two germline ends. The CDR3 runs 13 residues. Germline V gene lookup returns CDR1 SNHLY and CDR2 FYNNEI. Assay used: immunoSEQ multiplex PCR; TCRdb lists only in-frame clones, some missing. The sample shows about 140,000 clones, approximately 84% of them seen only once. The clonotype comes from a woman between 50 and 59 years old with acute COVID-19. The rearrangement links TRBV2 to TRBJ2-5; D ambiguous. The sample taken for sequencing was PBMCs or T cells enriched from blood (not recorded which). The CDR3 DNA reads as TGTGCCAGCAGTGAAGACAGACAAGAGACCCAGTACTTC. This codes for CASSEDRQETQYF.